This T cell receptor (beta chain) was captured in a study of regulatory T cells in long-lasting Graves disease (dated by TCRdb to the early 2020s). With respect to the entire study: To count as having persistent Graves' disease, a patient had to have received antithyroid drug treatment for over 5 years with TSH receptor autoantibodies remaining persistently positive. Persistent Graves' disease patients were compared with newly diagnosed Graves' disease patients by peripheral blood TCR sequencing and RNA sequencing. The study was registered as a clinical trial and conducted in China. A total of 35 or so samples underwent TCR sequencing: about 13 from persistent and about 20 from newly diagnosed Graves' disease patients. In the clinical cohort, patients with persistent Graves' disease had used antithyroid drugs for an average of about 10.3 years. Summary of the overall study and its limitations: TRBV28, TRBJ1-2 and TRBJ2-5 were preferentially used in persistent disease, while TRBV20-1 and TRBJ2-1 were favored in newly diagnosed disease. Only the TCR beta chain was sequenced and analyzed. Lower TCR Shannon entropy and fewer highly expanded clones were observed in persistent Graves' disease patients than in newly diagnosed patients, which suggested clonal expansion. The authors acknowledged the small sample size as a limitation that may reduce accuracy. Persistent patients shared more public clonotypes among themselves (roughly 2,700) than newly diagnosed patients did (roughly 920). Peripheral blood alone was examined, since thyroid tissue, which constituted the primary lesion, could not be accessed.

On this clonotype itself: Which antigen it targets is not known. Given a much more abundant clone one base away, this may be a read error.

The CDR3 holds 14 amino acids from the cysteine to the phenylalanine. Only the CDR3 DNA is retained, 42 bases long and in frame from the first base. The germline V gene sets CDR1 to MNHGY and CDR2 to SVAAGI. Receptors were amplified or captured by multiplex PCR. Instrument on record: Illumina HiSeq 4000. To build TCR beta libraries, CDR3 regions were amplified by Arm-PCR using iRepertoire HTBI primers. PCR products were gel purified before sequencing. Turning to the authors' computational methods: Gene usage analysis of CDR3 amino acid clonotypes used the approximately 62 TRBV and 12 to 15 TRBJ segments found across samples. COPE and FqMerger were used to merge the filtered high-quality paired reads into contigs. BLAST was used to align contigs to the IMGT TRBV, TRBD and TRBJ reference genes, and CDR3 was defined following IMGT. Any clonotype with a frequency above 0.1% was counted as a highly expanded clone. Shannon entropy was used to measure repertoire diversity, and the Gini coefficient was used to measure V-J evenness. A clonotype was considered public if more than one individual shared it. TCRdb cleaned the public reads at Q25 with fastp, built clones with MiXCR and kept in-frame beta chains. Each record represents a unique CDR3 protein, reported with the most common genes and DNA among its rows. The V and J calls come from TCRdb's annotation, not from the publication. In this sample the table shows 300,000 or so distinct CDR3 sequences, about 19% of which occur a single time. The top ten clones comprise 25% to 35% of the sample.

The time point label for this specimen denotes: persistent/refractory GD, antithyroid drugs over 5 years with positive TRAb. RNA was extracted from PBMCs in TRIzol for both TCR sequencing and RNA sequencing. The diagnosis of Graves' disease was made according to American Thyroid Association guidelines. Recruitment of patients was carried out at an endocrinology department in Xi'an, China. Each patient gave 9 to 10 milliliters of peripheral blood, collected in an EDTA anticoagulant tube. Ficoll Paque Plus density gradient separation was used to isolate PBMCs, and no further T cell sorting was done. RNA quality was checked with an Agilent 2100 Bioanalyzer and agarose gel, and concentration with a NanoDrop 2000.

The sample in question was peripheral blood mononuclear cells (PBMCs), obtained when the disease was refractory, from a patient treated with antithyroid drugs. The TCR originated in a female donor with Graves disease. The V gene is TRBV6-9 and the J gene is TRBJ2-7, and 7 junction bases match TRBD2. At the DNA level, the sequence is TGTACCAGCAGTTACCGAGCGGGGCCCTACGAGCAGTACTTC. It codes for CTSSYRAGPYEQYF.